Listed below are T cell receptor beta chains from one sample, sequenced in a study of blood T cell repertoires in COVID-19. Some clones are missing from TCRdb's copy, which holds only in-frame ones; the method was immunoSEQ multiplex PCR. The sample has roughly 130,000 clones; roughly 84% are singletons. Sequencing was performed on peripheral blood. The receptor source for this set is a woman in her twenties or thirties who had recovered from COVID-19. CDR3s include the opening cysteine and the closing phenylalanine or tryptophan. Each record gives: D gene, clone size, J gene, V gene, CDR3 protein, CDR3 DNA. D genes are given only for firm matches. A clone size is listed for some rows: how often the clone was seen (once, few, many), or a class if it is expanded.

TRBD1,.,TRBJ1-1,TRBV15,CATKAGGRYTEAFF,TGTGCCACGAAGGCAGGGGGAAGGTACACTGAAGCTTTCTTT
.,.,TRBJ1-4,TRBV18,CASSPPLTTGEKLFF,TGTGCCAGCTCACCACCGTTAACGACGGGGGAAAAACTGTTTTTT
TRBD2,.,TRBJ2-3,TRBV5-4,CASSSWEVAGGLTDTQYF,TGTGCCAGCAGCTCCTGGGAGGTAGCGGGAGGCCTCACAGATACGCAGTATTTT
.,.,TRBJ2-5,TRBV29-1,CSLGLQETQYF,TGCAGCCTTGGACTACAAGAGACCCAGTACTTC
TRBD1,.,TRBJ1-2,TRBV2,CASSPDRGVYGYTF,TGTGCCAGCAGTCCCGACAGGGGCGTATATGGCTACACCTTC
.,once,TRBJ1-1,TRBV6-5,CASSPNRVNTEAFF,TGTGCCAGCAGTCCTAACAGGGTGAACACTGAAGCTTTCTTT
.,.,TRBJ1-1,TRBV5-6,CASSLRGTEAFF,TGTGCCAGCAGCTTGCGGGGAACTGAAGCTTTCTTT
TRBD1,.,TRBJ1-2,TRBV7-9,CASSSSSLAWDRGLYGYTF,TGTGCCAGCAGCTCTAGTAGTCTAGCCTGGGACAGGGGCCTCTATGGCTACACCTTC
.,.,TRBJ2-5,TRBV7-6,CASTPLREGRETQYF,TGTGCCAGCACCCCACTTAGAGAGGGCCGGGAGACCCAGTACTTC
.,.,TRBJ1-6,TRBV27,CASSLSGGPSSYNSPLHF,TGTGCCAGCAGTTTAAGCGGGGGGCCGAGCTCCTATAATTCACCCCTCCACTTT
TRBD1,once,TRBJ1-2,TRBV3-1/TRBV3-2,CASRDRGSGGYTF,TGTGCCAGCAGGGACAGGGGAAGTGGTGGCTACACCTTC
.,once,TRBJ2-7,TRBV7-8,CASMPLRAPGYEQYF,TGTGCCAGCATGCCTTTGAGGGCTCCGGGCTACGAGCAGTACTTC
TRBD2,.,TRBJ2-1,TRBV6-5,CASSYSSGVEFF,TGTGCCAGCAGTTACTCTAGCGGGGTGGAGTTCTTC
TRBD1,.,TRBJ2-2,TRBV5-1,CASRPPGQGYTGELFF,TGCGCCAGTCGCCCTCCGGGACAGGGATACACCGGGGAGCTGTTTTTT
.,.,TRBJ1-1,TRBV5-8,CASSLRFGENTEAFF,TGTGCCAGCAGCTTGAGGTTCGGAGAGAACACTGAAGCTTTCTTT
.,.,TRBJ2-3,TRBV18,CASSPEVPDTQYF,TGTGCCAGCTCACCAGAGGTGCCAGATACGCAGTATTTT
.,.,TRBJ1-2,TRBV12-3/TRBV12-4,CASSQDEGGYTF,TGTGCCAGCAGCCAAGACGAGGGTGGCTACACCTTC
.,.,TRBJ2-5,TRBV18,CASSPGQQETQYF,TGTGCCAGCTCACCAGGACAGCAAGAGACCCAGTACTTC
.,once,TRBJ2-3,TRBV19,CASSIVPGTGTYSDTQYF,TGTGCCAGTAGTATAGTTCCAGGAACAGGCACTTATAGCGATACGCAGTATTTT
.,.,TRBJ1-5,TRBV27,CASSFRQTNQPQHF,TGTGCCAGCAGTTTCCGGCAGACAAATCAGCCCCAGCATTTT
.,.,TRBJ2-7,TRBV7-8,CASSLAQQAYEQYF,TGTGCCAGCAGCTTAGCACAGCAGGCCTACGAGCAGTACTTC
.,.,TRBJ1-1,TRBV3-1/TRBV3-2,CASSLTTEADTEAFF,TGTGCCAGCAGCCTCACAACAGAAGCGGACACTGAAGCTTTCTTT
TRBD2,.,TRBJ2-5,TRBV7-9,CASSSGLDYQETQYF,TGTGCCAGCAGCTCGGGACTAGACTACCAAGAGACCCAGTACTTC
.,.,TRBJ2-5,TRBV11-3,CASSLGGREETQYF,TGTGCCAGCAGCTTAGGTGGCAGGGAAGAGACCCAGTACTTC
.,once,TRBJ2-2,TRBV11-3,CASSYNTVNTGELFF,TGTGCCAGCAGCTATAACACAGTTAACACCGGGGAGCTGTTTTTT
.,.,TRBJ2-1,TRBV3-1/TRBV3-2,CASSQGTGPNEQFF,TGTGCCAGCAGCCAAGGAACAGGGCCTAATGAGCAGTTCTTC
.,.,TRBJ1-1,TRBV6-1,CASSELGRDTEAFF,TGTGCCAGCAGTGAATTGGGCAGGGACACTGAAGCTTTCTTT
TRBD1,.,TRBJ1-2,TRBV18,CASEPGQGAGYGYTF,TGTGCCAGCGAACCGGGACAGGGGGCAGGCTATGGCTACACCTTC
TRBD1,.,TRBJ2-4,TRBV5-1,CASSPGRDRSNIQYF,TGCGCCAGCAGCCCTGGACGGGACAGGTCAAACATTCAGTACTTC
.,.,TRBJ2-7,TRBV3-1/TRBV3-2,CASSQGPVGYEQYF,TGTGCCAGCAGCCAAGGTCCGGTTGGTTACGAGCAGTACTTC
TRBD1,.,TRBJ2-7,TRBV5-1,CASSQDRGSYEQYF,TGCGCCAGCAGCCAAGACAGGGGCTCCTACGAGCAGTACTTC
.,.,TRBJ2-1,TRBV19,CASSIDRGAINEQFF,TGTGCCAGTAGTATAGATCGAGGCGCCATCAATGAGCAGTTCTTC
TRBD1,.,TRBJ1-1,TRBV19,CASRYRGPLTEAFF,TGTGCCAGTAGGTACAGGGGGCCTCTCACTGAAGCTTTCTTT
TRBD2,.,TRBJ2-1,TRBV27,CASSETSGGYNEQFF,TGTGCCAGCAGTGAGACTAGCGGGGGATACAATGAGCAGTTCTTC
TRBD1,few,TRBJ1-5,TRBV7-8,CASSLDGTGDQPQHF,TGTGCCAGCAGCTTAGATGGGACAGGGGATCAGCCCCAGCATTTT
.,.,TRBJ1-2,TRBV6-5,CASRPIRGGYTF,TGTGCCAGCAGGCCCATAAGGGGCGGCTACACCTTC
.,.,TRBJ1-4,TRBV5-8,CASSPTLVVGNEKLFF,TGTGCCAGCAGCCCGACACTAGTAGTCGGTAATGAAAAACTGTTTTTT
TRBD1,.,TRBJ1-2,TRBV7-9,CASSSDRGPNYGYTF,TGTGCCAGCAGCTCGGACAGGGGTCCTAACTATGGCTACACCTTC
TRBD1,.,TRBJ2-3,TRBV6-2/TRBV6-3,CASSYYSRGTGYADTQYF,TGTGCCAGCAGTTACTATTCGAGGGGGACAGGTTATGCAGATACGCAGTATTTT
TRBD1,.,TRBJ1-1,TRBV9,CASSSGGLGGKNTEAFF,TGTGCCAGCAGCTCAGGAGGTCTAGGGGGCAAAAACACTGAAGCTTTCTTT
.,.,TRBJ1-1,TRBV5-5,CASSFNTGPGGEAFF,TGTGCCAGCAGCTTTAACACAGGGCCTGGGGGTGAAGCTTTCTTT
.,.,TRBJ1-2,TRBV30,CAWSDTTGLPYGYTF,TGTGCCTGGAGCGATACTACAGGTTTACCCTATGGCTACACCTTC
TRBD1,.,TRBJ2-7,TRBV5-1,CASSSRPGQGDEQYF,TGCGCCAGCAGCTCACGCCCGGGACAGGGGGACGAGCAGTACTTC
TRBD1,.,TRBJ2-1,TRBV6-6,CASSWGQGANEQFF,TGTGCCAGCAGTTGGGGACAGGGGGCAAATGAGCAGTTCTTC
.,.,TRBJ1-1,TRBV7-9,CAWGPTEAFF,TGTGCCTGGGGGCCCACTGAAGCTTTCTTT
TRBD1,.,TRBJ2-7,TRBV10-3,CAISASGGHSYEQYF,TGTGCCATCAGTGCCTCAGGGGGCCATTCCTACGAGCAGTACTTC
TRBD2,.,TRBJ2-3,TRBV9,CASSTNRQGLATDTQYF,TGTGCCAGCAGCACAAACCGCCAGGGACTAGCGACAGATACGCAGTATTTT
.,once,TRBJ1-2,TRBV6-5,CASRQGHGYTF,TGTGCCAGCAGACAGGGCCATGGCTACACCTTC
.,.,TRBJ1-1,TRBV5-4,CASSLDRLTMNTEAFF,TGTGCCAGCAGCTTGGATCGGTTAACTATGAACACTGAAGCTTTCTTT
TRBD1,.,TRBJ2-7,TRBV9,CASSVATTGNYEQYF,TGTGCCAGCAGCGTAGCGACGACAGGGAACTACGAGCAGTACTTC
.,.,TRBJ2-5,TRBV12-3/TRBV12-4,CASSLTGIETQYF,TGTGCCAGCAGTTTAACCGGGATCGAGACCCAGTACTTC
.,few,TRBJ1-2,TRBV5-4,CASSLMRETNYGYTF,TGTGCCAGCAGCTTGATGAGAGAAACTAACTATGGCTACACCTTC
.,.,TRBJ2-7,TRBV30,CAWSGGQGYEQYF,TGTGCCTGGAGTGGGGGGCAGGGGTACGAGCAGTACTTC
TRBD2,.,TRBJ2-3,TRBV5-4,CASSPGLAGPGTDTQYF,TGTGCCAGCAGCCCGGGACTAGCGGGCCCGGGTACAGATACGCAGTATTTT
.,.,TRBJ2-3,TRBV2,CASKERDYTDTQYF,TGTGCCAGCAAAGAGCGAGACTACACAGATACGCAGTATTTT
TRBD1,once,TRBJ2-2,TRBV30,CAWSGDGTGPTGELFF,TGTGCCTGGAGTGGAGATGGGACAGGACCCACCGGGGAGCTGTTTTTT
.,.,TRBJ1-6,TRBV3-1/TRBV3-2,CASSQGQGGTLHF,TGTGCCAGCAGCCAAGGGCAGGGAGGCACCCTCCACTTT
TRBD1,once,TRBJ1-1,TRBV29-1,CSVAQGVNTEAFF,TGCAGCGTTGCACAGGGGGTCAACACTGAAGCTTTCTTT
.,.,TRBJ1-1,TRBV6-5,CASSGHRFTNTEAFF,TGTGCCAGCAGCGGTCACAGATTCACGAACACTGAAGCTTTCTTT
.,few,TRBJ2-1,TRBV5-8,CASSPEGGADEQFF,TGTGCCAGCAGCCCCGAAGGCGGGGCCGATGAGCAGTTCTTC